A single sample is the source of the 17 T cell receptor beta chains below, sequenced in a study of blood T cell repertoires in COVID-19. TCRdb's table, derived via immunoSEQ multiplex PCR, lists solely in-frame clones and lacks some. The sample lists around 94,000 clones, about 85% occurring once. The source material was peripheral blood. These receptors originate from a man aged 45-65 years with active COVID-19.

CDR3 in amino acids: CASSHGGSSYNEQFF. CDR3 nucleotides: TGTGCCAGCAGCCACGGGGGGAGCTCCTACAATGAGCAGTTCTTC. V gene TRBV9 combines with J gene TRBJ2-1; 7 positions agree with TRBD2. Germline CDR1 and CDR2: SGDLS and YYNGEE. The CDR3 covers 15 residues. The V and J ends lost 4 bases and 0 bases, in that order; junction bases with no gene match: 4.

The gene calls are TRBV5-1 and TRBJ2-1, with D unclear. The CDR3 has 12 amino acids. V was pared by 3 bases and J by 10 bases, with 11 bases between. CDR1 and CDR2 from the germline V gene are SGHRS and YFSETQ. This CDR3 is CASSYSSVEQFF. CDR3 in DNA: TGCGCCAGCAGCTACTCCTCGGTAGAGCAGTTCTTC.

This clone was seen only a few times. CDR3: CASSQARGFNYGYTF. The CDR3 nucleotides are TGTGCCAGCAGCCAAGCCAGGGGTTTTAACTATGGCTACACCTTC. The V call is TRBV7-9, the J call TRBJ1-2; the D gene is possibly TRBD1 (6 bases). V lost 5 bases and J 1 base, leaving 14 bases between the germline ends. The CDR3 totals 15 residues. Germline V gene lookup returns CDR1 SEHNR and CDR2 FQNEAQ (reference sequence).

The sample holds one count of this clone. V gene TRBV5-1 combines with J gene TRBJ2-5, with 12 bases identical to TRBD2. This CDR3 spans 15 amino acids. Per the germline V gene, CDR1 is SGHRS and CDR2 is YFSETQ. Losses at the gene ends were 3 bases for V and 2 bases for J; bases not matched to a gene: 2. The CDR3 protein is CASSSTSGGQETQYF. The CDR3 DNA follows: TGCGCCAGCAGCTCGACTAGCGGGGGTCAAGAGACCCAGTACTTC.

V gene TRBV29-1 combines with J gene TRBJ2-3; no reliable D call. Trimming took 3 bases from V and 4 from J, leaving 11 bases between them. The germline CDR1 and CDR2 sequences are SQVTM and ANQGSEA. This CDR3 has 13 amino acids. The CDR3 nucleotides read TGCAGCGTTGATCTGAGCCTGCCAGATACGCAGTATTTT. This translates into CSVDLSLPDTQYF.

The chain is built from TRBV18 and TRBJ1-2; TRBD1 aligns across 9 bases. The CDR3 is made up of 16 amino acids. The ends lost 3 bases at V and 2 bases at J; junction bases unmatched: 7. The V gene's germline CDR1 is KGHSH and CDR2 LQKENI. The CDR3 protein is CASSPPWTGANYGYTF. CDR3 DNA: TGTGCCAGCTCACCCCCCTGGACAGGGGCCAACTATGGCTACACCTTC.

Regarding this clone: Its ends do not fully match the called genes, so a read error is possible. The rearrangement uses TRBV7-7 and TRBJ2-2; 7 bases match TRBD2. Germline values: CDR1 SSHAT, CDR2 FNYEAQ (reference sequence). The CDR3 consists of 15 residues. The CDR3 region has the DNA TGTGCTAGCAAGACGAGCGGGGCTGGCACCGGGGAGCTGTTTTTT. Translation gives CASKTSGAGTGELFF.

The CDR3 reads CASSADNGNTIYF. The CDR3 coding sequence is TGTGCCAGCAGTGCCGACAATGGAAACACCATATATTTT. This chain uses TRBV2 with TRBJ1-3; D is ambiguous. V lost 4 bases and J lost 3, with 7 bases in between. Germline CDR1 and CDR2: SNHLY and FYNNEI. The CDR3 is 13 residues long.

CDR3 in amino acids: CASSLALGGSTDTQYF. CDR3 DNA sequence: TGCGCCAGCAGCTTGGCCCTAGGGGGCAGCACAGATACGCAGTATTTT. The J gene is TRBJ2-3, the V gene TRBV5-1, with 7 bases aligning to TRBD1. The trim removed 0 bases at V and 0 bases at J, leaving 4 bases unmatched. Germline V gene lookup returns CDR1 SGHRS and CDR2 YFSETQ. The length of the CDR3 is 16 residues.

V and J are TRBV18 and TRBJ1-2; D gene uncertain. This CDR3 spans 12 amino acids. Germline V gene sequence: CDR1 KGHSH, CDR2 LQKENI. V was trimmed by 3 bases and J by 7 bases, leaving 9 bases between them. The CDR3 region is CASSPGEGGYTF. CDR3 in DNA: TGTGCCAGCTCACCTGGCGAGGGTGGCTACACCTTC.

The chain couples TRBV30 to TRBJ1-2; no firm D call. The CDR3 spans 16 residues. Germline CDR1 is GTSNPN and CDR2 is SVGIG (reference sequence). The V end was cut by 3 bases, the J end by 6 bases, with 23 bases between. CDR3 amino acids: CAWSAPARKESDGYTF. The CDR3 DNA sequence: TGTGCCTGGAGCGCCCCGGCCCGAAAAGAAAGCGATGGCTACACCTTC.

The chain recombines TRBV3-1 (or the pseudogene TRBV3-2) with TRBJ2-3, with TRBD2 matching 9 bases. The length of the CDR3 is 12 residues. In germline, CDR1 is LGHDT, CDR2 YNNKEL (reference sequence). V lost 0 bases and J lost 14; bases outside the gene matches: 3. CDR3 residues: CASSQERGGVYF. CDR3 bases: TGTGCCAGCAGCCAAGAGCGGGGGGGGGTGTATTTT.

The gene calls are TRBV29-1 and TRBJ2-3; a weak D match, TRBD2 (6 bases). The CDR3 is made up of 14 amino acids. The V end lost 3 bases, the J end lost 2 bases, and 12 bases lay between the germline ends. Germline CDR1 and CDR2: SQVTM and ANQGSEA. The CDR3 is CSVEAGRHTDTQYF. In DNA, the CDR3 is TGCAGCGTTGAGGCGGGGCGACACACAGATACGCAGTATTTT.

The rearrangement links TRBV5-1 to TRBJ2-7; D perhaps matches TRBD1 (8 bases). From germline, CDR1 is SGHRS and CDR2 YFSETQ. The CDR3 sequence is 15 residues long. The V end was cut by 2 bases, the J end by 3 bases, with 15 bases between. CDR3 in amino acids: CASSFTGGALYEQYF. For the CDR3, the DNA is TGCGCCAGCAGCTTCACAGGGGGGGCCCTCTACGAGCAGTACTTC. Full variable domain (remainder filled in from reference TRBV5-1 and TRBJ2-7): KAGVTQTPRYLIKTRGQQVTLSCSPISGHRSVSWYQQTPGQGLQFLFEYFSETQRNKGNFPGRFSGRQFSNSRSEMNVSTLELGDSALYLCASSFTGGALYEQYFGPGTRLTVT.

This clone occurred a few times. The V and J genes are TRBV4-1 and TRBJ2-4; a weak D match, TRBD2 (6 bases). Germline CDR1 and CDR2: MGHRA and YSYEKL. V shed 2 bases and J shed 8 bases, with 10 bases lying between them. The CDR3 runs 13 residues. DNA for the CDR3: TGCGCCAGCAGCCAATCGGGGGTGGACATTCAGTACTTC. It translates to CASSQSGVDIQYF.

The rearrangement joins TRBV19 to TRBJ1-5; perhaps TRBD1 as D (6 bases). This CDR3 region has 14 residues. CDR1 and CDR2 (germline): LNHDA, SQIVND (reference sequence). The V and J ends lost 5 bases and 7 bases respectively, with 15 bases between them. The CDR3 coding sequence is TGTGCCAGTAGTTTACAGGGTACGAGGCAGCCCCAGCATTTT. Protein: CASSLQGTRQPQHF.

This clone appeared a few times. The genes are TRBV28 and TRBJ1-6; the D gene is possibly TRBD1 (5 bases). The CDR3 is 18 amino acids. Trimming pared 3 bases from V and 3 bases from J, leaving 18 bases between. Germline CDR1 reads MDHEN; CDR2 reads SYDVKM. DNA of the CDR3: TGTGCCAGCAGTTTCTCTGGGAGGGGACCCCTCTATAATTCACCCCTCCACTTT. This translates into CASSFSGRGPLYNSPLHF.